A selection of T cell receptor beta chains follows, all from one sample in a study of T cells in Graves' hyperthyroidism and ophthalmopathy. A single record per CDR3 protein comes from TCRdb applying MiXCR to the multiplex PCR reads. Of about 340,000 distinct CDR3 sequences in the sample, approximately 22% are singletons; the top ten hold 50% to 65%. Sequencing used blood. These receptor sequences come from a woman aged 45-60 years with Graves' hyperthyroidism. Each CDR3 is given with its conserved first and last residue. The D gene is left open where the match is weak. Only some rows state a clone size, as once, few, many or a class for expanded clones.

D gene | J gene | V gene | clone size | CDR3 DNA | CDR3 protein
TRBD2 | TRBJ2-2 | TRBV6-1 | many | TGTGCCAGCAGTGTCCTGGCCGGGACTAAGAACACCGGGGAGCTGTTTTTT | CASSVLAGTKNTGELFF
NA | TRBJ2-3 | TRBV5-8 | NA | TGTGCCAGCAGCTTTTCAGGGATCAGTTCGGATACGCAGTATTTT | CASSFSGISSDTQYF
NA | TRBJ2-1 | TRBV20-1 | few | TGCAGTGCTCGAAAGTACTCCTACAATGAGCAGTTCTTC | CSARKYSYNEQFF
TRBD2 | TRBJ2-3 | TRBV20-1 | many | TGCAGTGCCCTCCTAGCGGGAGGCACAGATACGCAGTATTTT | CSALLAGGTDTQYF
TRBD2 | TRBJ2-2 | TRBV20-1 | NA | TGCAGTGCCGGGACTAGCGGGGCCGGGGAGCTGTTTTTT | CSAGTSGAGELFF
TRBD2 | TRBJ2-7 | TRBV20-1 | few | TGCAGTGCTTTCGGGTCCGGGGGGTCCTACGAGCAGTACTTC | CSAFGSGGSYEQYF
NA | TRBJ2-2 | TRBV20-1 | NA | TGCAGTACTCGGGGGCGCACCGGGGAGCTGTTTTTT | CSTRGRTGELFF
TRBD2 | TRBJ2-5 | TRBV6-1 | many | TGTGCCAGCAGTGAAACACCAGCGGGGGCTTCCCGCCAAGAGACCCAGTACTTC | CASSETPAGASRQETQYF
TRBD1 | TRBJ1-1 | TRBV7-3 | few | TGTGCCAGCAGCACTGCCGGGACAGGGGCCGGCACTGAAGCTTTCTTT | CASSTAGTGAGTEAFF
NA | TRBJ2-3 | TRBV7-9 | NA | TGTGCCAGCAGCTCCCGGACGACCCCAGATACGCAGTATTTT | CASSSRTTPDTQYF
NA | TRBJ1-6 | TRBV6-2/TRBV6-3 | few | TGTGCCAGCAGTTATCCGCAGGGAGGGATTGGATCACCCCTCCACTTT | CASSYPQGGIGSPLHF
NA | TRBJ2-2 | TRBV5-1 | few | TGCGCCAGCAGCTTGGGGGACACTCTCACCGGGGAGCTGTTTTTT | CASSLGDTLTGELFF
TRBD2 | TRBJ2-7 | TRBV20-1 | many | TGCAGTGCTACCAACCCCTTAGCGGGGTCTTTCGAGCAGTACTTC | CSATNPLAGSFEQYF
TRBD1 | TRBJ1-6 | TRBV10-3 | NA | TGTGCCATGCACCGGGACAGTAATTCACCCCTCCACTTT | CAMHRDSNSPLHF
NA | TRBJ2-7 | TRBV6-1 | NA | TGTGCCAGCAGCGCACTTACTAGAGGCGAGCAGTACTTC | CASSALTRGEQYF
TRBD2 | TRBJ2-3 | TRBV15 | NA | TGTGCCACCAGCAATCCCGGGACTAGCGGGAAGAGCACAGATACGCAGTATTTT | CATSNPGTSGKSTDTQYF
TRBD1 | TRBJ1-5 | TRBV30 | many | TGTGCCTGCCGGACAGGGGATCAGCCCCAGCATTTT | CACRTGDQPQHF
TRBD1 | TRBJ1-1 | TRBV5-1 | NA | TGCGCCAGCAGCATTGGGACAGGCAACACTGAAGCTTTCTTT | CASSIGTGNTEAFF
TRBD1 | TRBJ1-5 | TRBV7-9 | few | TGTGCCAGCAGCCACGGGGACAGTTATAGCAATCAGCCCCAGCATTTT | CASSHGDSYSNQPQHF
NA | TRBJ1-5 | TRBV5-1 | NA | TGCGCCAGCAGCCCCGACGGCTCTAGCAATCAGCCCCAGCATTTT | CASSPDGSSNQPQHF
NA | TRBJ1-5 | TRBV29-1 | many | TGCAGCGTGGGCTTGCACAGGTGTGGCAATCAGCCCCAGCATTTT | CSVGLHRCGNQPQHF
NA | TRBJ1-1 | TRBV7-3 | many | TGTGCCAGCAGCTTTAGGGCGACCACTGAAGCTTTCTTT | CASSFRATTEAFF
TRBD1 | TRBJ2-7 | TRBV7-2 | few | TGTGCCAGCAGCCTATGGACAGGGGCAGGCGAGCAGTACTTC | CASSLWTGAGEQYF
TRBD1 | TRBJ2-7 | TRBV5-1 | many | TGTGCCAGCAGCTTGGGACAGGGTTCATACGAGCAGTACTTC | CASSLGQGSYEQYF
TRBD2 | TRBJ2-7 | TRBV19 | NA | TGTGCCAGTGGAACCGGGACTAGCGAAAAGCAGTACTTC | CASGTGTSEKQYF
TRBD1 | TRBJ2-7 | TRBV6-1 | NA | TGTGCCAGCAGTTCCACCGGGACAGGGGTCTACGAGCAGTACTTC | CASSSTGTGVYEQYF
TRBD1 | TRBJ1-3 | TRBV9 | few | TGTGCCAGCAGCGTTTCCCAGGGGGTAACTGGAAACACCATATATTTT | CASSVSQGVTGNTIYF
TRBD1 | TRBJ1-4 | TRBV5-1 | few | TGCGCCAGCAGCTTCCGGGACAGTAATGAAAAACTGTTTTTT | CASSFRDSNEKLFF
NA | TRBJ1-6 | TRBV12-3/TRBV12-4 | many | TGTGCCAGCAGCGGACCAACCTATAATTCACCCCTCCACTTT | CASSGPTYNSPLHF
TRBD2 | TRBJ2-3 | TRBV10-3 | few | TGTGCCATAGCGGGGAGCACAGATACGCAGTATTTT | CAIAGSTDTQYF
NA | TRBJ2-4 | TRBV28 | many | TGTGCCAGCAGGATTACGCAGGCCAAAAACATTCAGTACTTC | CASRITQAKNIQYF
NA | TRBJ1-1 | TRBV3-1 | many | TGTGCCAGCAGCCAAGCGGCAGGGAACACTGAAGCTTTCTTT | CASSQAAGNTEAFF
TRBD1 | TRBJ2-7 | TRBV7-2 | many | TGTGCCAGCAGCTTAGGACAGGGGGCGGGGTACGAGCAGTACTTC | CASSLGQGAGYEQYF
NA | TRBJ2-4 | TRBV12-3/TRBV12-4 | NA | TGTGCAAGCAGCGCCGTGGCCAAAAACATTCAGTACTTC | CASSAVAKNIQYF
TRBD1 | TRBJ2-1 | TRBV19 | NA | TGTGCCAGTAGGTTTTCAGGGGGAAATGAGCAGTTCTTC | CASRFSGGNEQFF
TRBD1 | TRBJ2-1 | TRBV7-9 | many | TGTGCCAGCAGCGGAACGGACAGGGTCACTGAGCAGTTCTTC | CASSGTDRVTEQFF
TRBD1 | TRBJ1-5 | TRBV10-1 | few | TGCGCCAGCGACAGGGTTGTAAGCAATCAGCCCCAGCATTTT | CASDRVVSNQPQHF
NA | TRBJ2-3 | TRBV7-3 | many | TGTGCCAGCAGTCGACTAGGGACAGGCACAGATACGCAGTATTTT | CASSRLGTGTDTQYF
NA | TRBJ2-3 | TRBV19 | few | TGTGCCAGTAGGGTCCCGGGGGAGGCAGATACGCAGTATTTT | CASRVPGEADTQYF
NA | TRBJ1-5 | TRBV2 | NA | TGTGCCAGCAGTCCCCCGGGACATAATCAGCCCCAGCATTTT | CASSPPGHNQPQHF
TRBD1 | TRBJ2-7 | TRBV27 | NA | TGTGCCAGCAGGCAAAGAGGGACAGAACAATACGAGCAGTACTTC | CASRQRGTEQYEQYF
NA | TRBJ2-7 | TRBV6-1 | many | TGTGCCAGCAGTGGGGTCCTCTACGAGCAGTACTTC | CASSGVLYEQYF
NA | TRBJ2-1 | TRBV29-1 | many | TGCAGCGTTGAATTCTATGAGCAGTTCTTC | CSVEFYEQFF